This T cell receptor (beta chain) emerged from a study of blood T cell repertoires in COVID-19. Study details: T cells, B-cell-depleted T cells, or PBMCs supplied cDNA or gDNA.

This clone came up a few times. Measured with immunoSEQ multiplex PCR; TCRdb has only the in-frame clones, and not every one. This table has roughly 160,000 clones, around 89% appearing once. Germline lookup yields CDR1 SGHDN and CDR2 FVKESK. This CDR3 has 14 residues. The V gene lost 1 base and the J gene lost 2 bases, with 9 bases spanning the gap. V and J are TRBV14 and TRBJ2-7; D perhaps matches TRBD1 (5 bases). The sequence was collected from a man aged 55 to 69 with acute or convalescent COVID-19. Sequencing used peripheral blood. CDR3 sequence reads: CASSQAGRAYEQYF. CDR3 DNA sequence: TGTGCCAGCAGCCAAGCGGGCAGGGCCTACGAGCAGTACTTC. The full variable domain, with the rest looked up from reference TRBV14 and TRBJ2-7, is EAGVTQFPSHSVIEKGQTVTLRCDPISGHDNLYWYRRVMGKEIKFLLHFVKESKQDESGMPNNRFLAERTGGTYSTLKVQPAELEDSGVYFCASSQAGRAYEQYFGPGTRLTVT.